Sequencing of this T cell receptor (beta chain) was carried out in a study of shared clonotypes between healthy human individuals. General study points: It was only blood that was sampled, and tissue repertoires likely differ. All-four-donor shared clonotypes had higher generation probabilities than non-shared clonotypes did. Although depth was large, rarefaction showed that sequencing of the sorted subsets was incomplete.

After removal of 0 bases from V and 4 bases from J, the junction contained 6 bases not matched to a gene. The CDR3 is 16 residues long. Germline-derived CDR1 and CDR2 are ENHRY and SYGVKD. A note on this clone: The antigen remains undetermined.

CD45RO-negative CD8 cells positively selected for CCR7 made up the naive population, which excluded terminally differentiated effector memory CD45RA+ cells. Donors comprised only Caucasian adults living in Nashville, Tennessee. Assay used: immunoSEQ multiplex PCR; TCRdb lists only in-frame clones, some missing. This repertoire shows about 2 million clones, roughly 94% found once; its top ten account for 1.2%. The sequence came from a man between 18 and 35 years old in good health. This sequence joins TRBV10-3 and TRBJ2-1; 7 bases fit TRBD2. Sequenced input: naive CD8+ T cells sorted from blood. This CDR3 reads CAISESGRETYNEQFF. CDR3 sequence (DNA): TGTGCCATCAGTGAGTCGGGGCGGGAGACTTACAATGAGCAGTTCTTC.